Listed here are 10 T cell receptor beta chains from one sample, sequenced in a study of blood T cells in healthy people across ages. Alongside a J-beta primer mix, a sample-barcoded 5' primer served in a second PCR lasting roughly 6 to 12 cycles. MiXCR was run by TCRdb on the 5' RACE reads, yielding one entry per CDR3 protein. Of under 2 million distinct CDR3 sequences in the sample, roughly 30% were seen once. The sequenced sample was blood. These receptors originate from a woman aged 25-40 years in good health.

There are a few counts of this clonotype. The rearrangement links TRBV3-1 to TRBJ2-3, with D uncertain. The CDR3 sequence is 13 residues long. Germline V lookup: CDR1 LGHDT, CDR2 YNNKEL (reference sequence). With 1 base removed from V and 6 bases from J, the gap between germline ends came to 8 bases. The CDR3: CASSQGSSDTQYF. The CDR3 DNA reads as TGTGCCAGCAGCCAAGGAAGTTCGGATACGCAGTATTTT.

This clonotype came up a few times. CDR3 in amino acids: CASSLAGTGHIDTQYF. The CDR3 DNA is TGTGCCAGCAGCTTAGCGGGGACGGGACATATTGATACGCAGTATTTT. V and J are TRBV7-9 and TRBJ2-3; perhaps TRBD1 as D (6 bases). The V end lost 0 bases, the J end lost 6 bases, and 16 bases lay between the germline ends. Per germline, CDR1 SEHNR and CDR2 FQNEAQ (reference sequence). The CDR3 length is 16 residues.

In this sample, this clonotype turned up a few times. The chain couples TRBV5-4 to TRBJ2-1, with TRBD2 identical over 9 bases. The CDR3 is 15 residues long. CDR1 and CDR2 from the germline V gene are SGHNT and YYREEE (reference sequence). V lost 2 bases and J lost 6; bases outside the gene matches: 6. The CDR3 reads CASSLSSGVGNEQFF. Here the CDR3 DNA reads TGTGCCAGCAGCTTATCTAGCGGGGTTGGCAATGAGCAGTTCTTC.

The J gene is TRBJ1-4, the V gene TRBV9; D not certain. Trimming stripped 3 bases from V and 8 bases from J, with 11 bases between. This CDR3 has 13 residues. From germline, CDR1 is SGDLS and CDR2 YYNGEE. CDR3 amino acids: CASSEPDGEKLFF. CDR3 nucleotide sequence: TGTGCCAGCAGCGAACCGGACGGCGAAAAACTGTTTTTT.

This chain links TRBV6-5 with TRBJ1-1; D is undetermined. The V end was cut by 2 bases, the J end by 6 bases, with 13 bases between. Germline V gene sequence: CDR1 MNHEY, CDR2 SVGAGI. This CDR3 comprises 14 residues. CDR3 nucleotides: TGTGCCAGCAGTTACAGGGAAGGAAGACCTGAAGCTTTCTTT. This codes for CASSYREGRPEAFF.

This clonotype was counted only a few times. The rearrangement links TRBV5-1 to TRBJ2-3; D is perhaps TRBD2 (6 bases). The CDR3 extends over 16 amino acids. V lost 2 bases, J lost 1 base, and 14 bases lay in between. Germline V gene lookup returns CDR1 SGHRS and CDR2 YFSETQ. CDR3 DNA sequence: TGCGCCAGCAGCTTACGCCAGGGCGGGGGCACAGATACGCAGTATTTT. This codes for CASSLRQGGGTDTQYF.

V usage is TRBV19 and J usage is TRBJ1-6; 7 nucleotides line up with TRBD1. The V gene end was trimmed by 10 bases and the J gene end by 0 bases; junction bases not matched to a gene: 9. The length of the CDR3 is 16 residues. CDR1 LNHDA and CDR2 SQIVND come from the germline V gene (reference sequence). CDR3 sequence (DNA): TGTGCCACTAGACAGGGCCCAAGCTCCTATAATTCACCCCTCCACTTT. Protein: CATRQGPSSYNSPLHF.

This chain uses TRBV27 with TRBJ2-3; D gene unclear. This CDR3 is 15 amino acids long. With 0 bases removed from V and 4 bases from J, the gap between germline ends came to 11 bases. The V gene's germline CDR1 is MNHEY and CDR2 SMNVEV (reference sequence). The CDR3 loop reads CASSLSWTEADTQYF. CDR3 DNA sequence: TGTGCCAGCAGTTTATCCTGGACCGAGGCAGATACGCAGTATTTT.

This chain uses TRBV15 with TRBJ2-5, with D tentatively TRBD2 (5 bases). This CDR3 spans 14 amino acids. With 3 bases removed from V and 1 base from J, the gap between germline ends came to 9 bases. The germline V gene has CDR1 LNHNV and CDR2 YYDKDF (reference sequence). CDR3 DNA: TGTGCCACCAGCAGGATGCGGGCCCAAGAGACCCAGTACTTC. The encoded protein is CATSRMRAQETQYF.

This chain joins TRBV4-1 and TRBJ1-2; the D gene is possibly TRBD1 (5 bases). The germline CDR1 and CDR2 sequences are MGHRA and YSYEKL. Trimming removed 0 bases at V and 4 bases at J, with 15 bases between. This CDR3 is 16 amino acids long. CDR3 nucleotides: TGCGCCAGCAGCCAAGATGCCAGGGATCCTCTCTATGGCTACACCTTC. Residues: CASSQDARDPLYGYTF.